This T cell receptor beta chain was sequenced in a study of cytomegalovirus exposure and HLA in healthy donors (dated by TCRdb to 2016 to 2017). At the level of the whole study: An earlier analysis of roughly 500 of the donors reported over 250 Gb of sequence data and 117 million unique TCR beta sequences obtained from about 170 million T cells. Roughly 290 gigabases of sequencing data and about 92 million unique TCR sequences made up an early release that covered 640 HLA-typed donors. Of the approximately 400 genotyped donors, 65% to 90% fell in the genetic ancestry cluster associated with self-reported Caucasian donors. The aim of the study was to test whether cataloging public T cell receptors could identify signatures of past pathogen exposure. The study profiled the T cell repertoires of around 700 subjects by immunosequencing and related them to cytomegalovirus serostatus. A separate validation cohort of roughly 110 different subjects was used in addition to the 666-subject first cohort. High-throughput TCR immunosequencing, statistical association of individual TCRs with disease status, and machine learning were combined to predict cytomegalovirus infection status. A later analysis re-examined previously published TCR beta repertoires from over 500 donors and added high-resolution HLA genotyping to investigate patterns of TCR occurrence. Rather than drawing on any new phenotypic data, the later analysis identified candidate immune exposures from TCR beta sequences and the way those sequences occurred across donors. An earlier analysis of approximately 500 of the donors applied high-throughput TCR beta sequencing to assess whether each TCR beta V gene segment acted as functional or pseudogenic. Donor age, sex, ethnicity and CMV serostatus were compiled alongside the repertoire data. A later genetic analysis used genome-wide SNP genotypes for about 60% of the 666 donors, treating that subset as a discovery cohort. All discovery cohort repertoires had been generated on a single sequencing platform. Class I and class II HLA loci were covered by the typing at four-digit resolution. The number of donors typed differed by locus, with 629-630 for A, B, C, DRB1 and DQB1, around 500 for DQA1, some 570 for DPA1, and around 460 for DPB1. About five DR-DQ haplotypes were treated as single units for association and clustering because of strong linkage in the cohort. On average, around 240,000 unique TCR beta nucleotide sequences were sequenced per donor among 398 genotyped donors of the cohort, with roughly 20% of those sequences being non-productive. What the study reported, not specific to this receptor: Roughly uniform sequencing depth across donors was assumed in presence/absence analyses, although this assumption may not hold. In an earlier analysis of about 600 of the donors, most TCR beta V segments appeared in productive rearrangements about 90% or about 30% of the time, broadly matching IMGT annotations. Linkage disequilibrium might explain the correlated functional status among segregating V segments, but an unknown experimental factor could not be excluded. A group of highly shared sequence variants was considered likely to be a technical artifact of the sequencing pipeline. According to the authors, the approach could potentially be generalized to other disease states and immunological phenotypes. In vitro tests confirmed that a few of the cytomegalovirus-associated TCR beta chains recognize cytomegalovirus antigens. Because HLA typing was missing for some donors at each locus, association tests included only the typed subset. The only immune exposure information available for the cohort was CMV serostatus. A later analysis associated 15,000 or so TCR beta sequences with specific HLA alleles at a false discovery rate of 0.05. Compared with equally common non-associated chains, HLA-associated TCR beta chains in a later analysis were more clonally expanded and had lower generation probabilities. A later genetic analysis reported fewer N-insertions in productive TCRs among donors in an Asian-associated ancestry cluster than the approximately 700-donor mean. Because counts were too low, seventeen rarely observed V segments, including chromosome 9 orphons, were left out of the earlier analysis of 587 of the donors. Several of the top co-occurrence clusters appeared to be linked to parvovirus B19, influenza, CMV and Epstein-Barr virus, according to a later analysis. Most TCR sequences were observed very rarely across donors, whereas some public TCRs were present in many individuals. In a later genetic analysis, a missense DCLRE1C variant was associated with V-gene and J-gene trimming of TCR beta chains, and the association was replicated in an independent cohort. When HLA alleles, especially DR and DQ, strongly co-occurred, TCR associations were difficult to assign to individual alleles. Only TCR beta chains were sequenced in this cohort, and the absence of alpha or paired-chain data limited detectable features. In the study, some 180 TCR beta chains were listed as associated with cytomegalovirus. A further reported finding was that TCR beta sequences accurately predicted the HLA-A and HLA-B alleles for most subjects in the first cohort. Most CMV-associated TCR beta chains appeared to be HLA-restricted in a later analysis, and the HLA associations seemed to be driven largely by CMV exposure. Because the 87-base-pair reads could not distinguish some IMGT-functional V segments, including TRBV6-2 and TRBV6-3, those segments were excluded. The classifier was reported to diagnose cytomegalovirus status with high specificity and sensitivity in both the original cohort and the validation cohort. According to a later analysis, TCR association rates differed among HLA loci, with DRB1 alleles showing the most associated TCRs and HLA-C alleles showing the fewest.

This clone has a handful of counts. What this receptor recognizes is not known. Base quality data are lacking; no much larger clone is found one base away. The cohort comprised some 700 healthy bone marrow donors. At the time of sampling, every cohort member was nominally healthy, though immune exposures that went unrecorded were likely present. The donor was CMV seronegative and was included in the group of under 450 seronegative cohort members. Every donor gave a peripheral blood sample, and the peripheral blood mononuclear cells from that sample were used for TCR beta sequencing. The Qiagen DNeasy Blood Extraction Kit was used to extract genomic DNA from the blood cell samples. The receptor library was made with the immunoSEQ multiplex PCR assay. The multiplex PCR relied on a mix of 60 forward primers for TCR Vbeta segments and 13 reverse primers for TCR Jbeta segments. The CDR3 region of rearranged TCR beta genes was amplified from genomic DNA with a multiplex PCR assay. The amplified TCR beta libraries were sequenced on the Illumina HiSeq System as 87-base-pair reads. Regarding the original processing steps: A later analysis counted about 80 million unique TCR beta chains across the 670 or so repertoires, and some 11 million of these chains were shared by at least two donors. To remove PCR and sequencing errors, raw reads were error-corrected and collapsed into unique sequences using a nearest-neighbor algorithm that merged closely related sequences. CDR3 sequences were aligned to IMGT reference sequences to assign V, D and J gene segments. For a sequence to be retained, at least a six-nucleotide match to both a V gene segment and a J gene segment was required. Rearrangements were classified as productive when the CDR3 lacked stop codons and remained in frame with V and J, and all other rearrangements were classified as non-productive. CDR3 was defined by IMGT convention, running from the second conserved V-encoded cysteine to the conserved J-encoded phenylalanine. In an earlier analysis of around 600 of the donors, sequences lacking an unambiguous match to a single V gene segment were excluded. In an earlier analysis of some 590 of the donors, a V segment was called functional when productive rearrangements were above 56.7%, and segregating when the standard deviation between donors exceeded 5%. A statistical classification framework was built to diagnose cytomegalovirus status from the catalog of TCR beta chain sequences. A later analysis assigned V and J genes by comparing TCR nucleotide sequences with IMGT/GENE-DB human TR gene sequences. Using the TCRdist pipeline, a later analysis assigned CDR3 sequences along with most-parsimonious VDJ recombination scenarios. In a later analysis, every TCR beta chain was defined by the combination of its CDR3 amino acid sequence and its V-gene family, and reads without a unique V-gene family were dropped. As a way to deal with suspected cross-contamination and a sequencing artifact, a later analysis dropped nearly 600 nucleotide sequences that were highly shared and had low generation probability. In a later analysis, a clonal expansion index was calculated for each public chain from normalized within-repertoire ranks of inferred template counts. In a later analysis, generation probabilities were computed using a VDJ recombination model fitted to out-of-frame rearrangements, and the results were checked against IGoR. Hypergeometric tests were used in a later analysis to score TCR-TCR, TCR-HLA and TCR-CMV co-occurrence, with a repertoire-size bias correction applied to the TCR pairs. A later analysis estimated false discovery rates by permuting HLA or CMV assignments 20 times. In a later analysis, co-occurring TCRs were grouped with DBSCAN, and TCRdist sequence similarity was added when clustering was performed within HLA-allele-positive subsets. Co-occurrence clustering excluded repertoires with fewer than 30,000 or more than 120,000 public chains, plus five with anomalous nucleotide sharing. The table was pulled from immuneACCESS by TCRdb, which kept in-frame rearrangements only. Such tables lose some clones; where checked, under half of the loss comes from unresolved V genes, and the rest has no known cause. The DNA gave D and trimming, while V, J and clone size come from that table. For this sample the table gives about 110,000 clones, of which approximately 80% were detected only once. The leading ten clones occupy 1.5% to 2% of the sample.

Measured from the cysteine to the phenylalanine, the CDR3 is 15 residues long. CDR3 DNA is the only sequence kept; it has 45 bases, read in frame from the first base. V is clipped by 0 bases and J by 3 bases, and the sequence between their germline boundaries is 8 bases long. The germline V gene yields LGHNA for CDR1 and YSLEER for CDR2. The clonotype was recovered from a man aged 50 to 60 in good health and CMV-seronegative. The sequence joins TRBV4-3 to TRBJ2-2, with the D gene not clear enough to name. Sequencing used PBMCs. The CDR3 reads CASSQEQVYTGELFF. At the DNA level, the sequence is TGCGCCAGCAGCCAAGAGCAGGTTTACACCGGGGAGCTGTTTTTT.